These 22 T cell receptor beta chains originate from one sample sequenced in a study of CD8 T cells in Susac syndrome (dated by TCRdb to 2018 to 2020). Library preparation employed the immunoSEQ multiplex PCR assay. RNA was extracted using the RNeasy kit, and roughly 0.45 to 1 ug of the RNA was reverse transcribed with random hexamers. Using fastp at Q25 and MiXCR, TCRdb reprocessed the public reads and kept productive beta chains. Rows with a matching CDR3 protein are joined into one entry that keeps the most common DNA and genes. For this sample the table gives 190,000 or so distinct CDR3 sequences, of which about 95% were detected only once. The ten most abundant clones make up 0.082% of the sample. What was sequenced was CD4+ T cells from PBMCs. These receptors were obtained from a human donor with multiple sclerosis.

This clonotype was observed a few times. The chain has TRBV30 and TRBJ1-1; maybe TRBD1 (6 bases). The CDR3 is 11 amino acids. The V end lost 4 bases, the J end lost 3 bases, and 6 bases lay between the germline ends. Germline V lookup: CDR1 GTSNPN, CDR2 SVGIG (reference sequence). The CDR3 protein is CAWKGDTEAFF. The CDR3 nucleotides are TGTGCCTGGAAGGGGGACACTGAAGCTTTCTTT.

This clonotype was observed once. V gene TRBV12-3 or TRBV12-4 combines with J gene TRBJ1-1; TRBD1 matches at 8 bases. This CDR3 is 13 amino acids long. V dropped 5 bases and J dropped 4; count of bases not matched to a gene: 3. The DNA of the CDR3 is TGTGCCAGCAGTCGACAGGGGCGCACTGAAGCTTTCTTT. Protein sequence: CASSRQGRTEAFF.

V usage is TRBV3-1 and J usage is TRBJ2-3, with TRBD2 identical over 7 bases. There are 14 residues in the CDR3. V trimming: 4 bases; J trimming: 6 bases; junction bases outside the gene matches: 7. Per the germline V gene, CDR1 is LGHDT and CDR2 is YNNKEL (reference sequence). CDR3 protein: CASSPWEGRDTQYF. The CDR3 region has the DNA TGTGCCAGCAGCCCCTGGGAGGGCCGGGATACGCAGTATTTT.

CDR3 DNA: TGTGCCAGTAGCGCCTCCGGGGGCATTCAGTACTTC. Amino acid sequence: CASSASGGIQYF. The chain carries TRBV19 and TRBJ2-4, with a possible D match to TRBD2 (6 bases). Trimming took off 6 bases at V and 9 bases at J, with 12 bases between the two ends. This CDR3 region has 12 residues. CDR1 LNHDA and CDR2 SQIVND come from the germline V gene (reference sequence).

The V gene is TRBV29-1, the J gene TRBJ1-2; D might be TRBD1 (6 bases). Germline-derived CDR1 and CDR2 are SQVTM and ANQGSEA. Trimming took 7 bases from V and 7 from J, leaving 13 bases between them. The CDR3 extends over 11 amino acids. The CDR3 sequence is CSDWDIAGYTF. For the CDR3, the DNA is TGCAGCGACTGGGACATTGCTGGCTACACCTTC.

This clonotype has a handful of counts. CDR3 amino acids: CASSPRVGSPLHF. CDR3 bases: TGTGCCAGCAGTCCTAGGGTGGGTTCACCCCTCCACTTT. The gene calls are TRBV12-3 or TRBV12-4 and TRBJ1-6; D is unclear. The CDR3 spans 13 residues. Trimming shortened V by 5 bases and J by 9 bases, and 11 bases separated the two germline ends.

CDR3 amino acids: CSARIDRYYGYTF. The CDR3 region has the DNA TGCAGTGCTCGCATAGACAGATACTATGGCTACACCTTC. The rearrangement joins TRBV20-1 to TRBJ1-2, with D possibly being TRBD1 (5 bases). The ends were cut back, 5 bases at V and 3 bases at J, with 13 bases in the middle. The CDR3 extends over 13 amino acids. Germline CDR1 and CDR2: DFQATT and SNEGSKA (reference sequence).

The chain joins TRBV29-1 to TRBJ2-7; 8 positions match TRBD1. After removal of 0 bases from V and 5 bases from J, the junction contained 12 bases not matched to a gene. CDR1 and CDR2 (germline): SQVTM, ANQGSEA. This CDR3 is 16 amino acids long. CDR3 region: CSVEDPPGTGRNEQYF. The CDR3 region has the DNA TGCAGCGTTGAAGACCCCCCCGGGACAGGTAGAAACGAGCAGTACTTC.

This clonotype is a singleton in its sample. The rearrangement joins TRBV20-1 to TRBJ2-3; D may be TRBD1 (5 bases). Trimming removed 0 bases from V and 3 bases from J, with 10 bases in between. The CDR3 covers 14 residues. The germline gives CDR1 DFQATT, CDR2 SNEGSKA (reference sequence). CDR3 protein: CSARDTQGTDTQYF. CDR3 nucleotides: TGCAGTGCTAGAGATACGCAGGGAACAGATACGCAGTATTTT.

This chain connects TRBV20-1 to TRBJ1-4, with TRBD1 matching 9 bases. CDR3 length: 14 residues. The germline V gene encodes CDR1 DFQATT and CDR2 SNEGSKA (reference sequence). V lost 6 bases to trimming and J lost 8 bases; unmatched junction nucleotides: 10. CDR3 sequence (DNA): TGCAGTGCCCACTCGGGACAGGGAGAAGAAAAACTGTTTTTT. Translation: CSAHSGQGEEKLFF.

The count of this clonotype is one. The chain combines TRBV7-8 with TRBJ2-1; 11 bases agree with TRBD2. The CDR3 covers 17 residues. Germline-derived CDR1 and CDR2 are SGHVS and FQNEAQ. V gave up 5 bases and J gave up 7 bases; unmatched junction bases: 13. The CDR3 sequence is CASSPRVAGGSPNEQFF. DNA for the CDR3: TGTGCCAGCAGCCCCCGGGTAGCGGGGGGGAGCCCAAATGAGCAGTTCTTC.

The chain links TRBV28 to TRBJ2-1, with no clear D. The germline V and J ends were trimmed by 5 bases and 9 bases, with 11 bases remaining between them. The CDR3 sequence is 12 residues long. The germline V gene encodes CDR1 MDHEN and CDR2 SYDVKM. Here the CDR3 DNA reads TGTGCCAGCAGTCCCCCTCTTCGTGAGCAGTTCTTC. Protein product: CASSPPLREQFF.

This chain links TRBV18 with TRBJ2-7, with D maybe TRBD1 (5 bases). The CDR3 contains 16 residues. CDR1 KGHSH and CDR2 LQKENI come from the germline V gene. The V and J ends lost 6 bases and 2 bases respectively, with 20 bases between them. CDR3 coding DNA: TGTGCCAGCTCGTCTCCCGGTGCAGGGATCACCTACGAGCAGTACTTC. Translated, it gives CASSSPGAGITYEQYF.

The chain employs TRBV20-1 and TRBJ1-1, with unresolved D. CDR1 and CDR2 from the germline V gene are DFQATT and SNEGSKA (reference sequence). V shed 2 bases and J shed 1 base, with 8 bases lying between them. CDR3 length: 13 residues. The CDR3 sequence: CSARQTWNTEAFF. In nucleotides, the CDR3 is TGCAGTGCTAGACAGACGTGGAACACTGAAGCTTTCTTT.

In nucleotides, the CDR3 is TGCAGCGTTGCGGAGAGCTTTCATACACTGGACCGGGCGTATGGCAATGAGCAGTTCTTC. It specifies CSVAESFHTLDRAYGNEQFF. The chain recombines TRBV29-1 with TRBJ2-1; D is unresolved. Trimming took 4 bases from V and 6 from J, leaving 34 bases between them. The CDR3 covers 20 residues. CDR1 is SQVTM, CDR2 ANQGSEA, per germline.

The chain recombines TRBV27 with TRBJ2-5; tentative D call: TRBD1 (5 bases). V lost 3 bases to trimming and J lost 2 bases, with 10 bases between them. Looked up from germline, CDR1 is MNHEY and CDR2 is SMNVEV (reference sequence). This CDR3 region has 14 residues. DNA of the CDR3: TGTGCCAGCAGTTTCGGTCAGGGACAAGAGACCCAGTACTTC. This encodes CASSFGQGQETQYF.

The chain couples TRBV29-1 to TRBJ2-4; no definite D call. This CDR3 is 14 amino acids long. Germline values: CDR1 SQVTM, CDR2 ANQGSEA. V was cut by 6 bases and J by 1 base, with 13 bases left in between. CDR3 sequence: CSVRFPGAKNIQYF. CDR3 in DNA: TGCAGCGTACGCTTCCCCGGGGCCAAAAACATTCAGTACTTC.

This clonotype was counted a single time. The chain has TRBV9 and TRBJ2-3; a weak D match, TRBD2 (5 bases). V dropped 4 bases and J dropped 6 bases, with 12 bases sitting between them. CDR3 size: 13 residues. CDR1 is SGDLS and CDR2 is YYNGEE in the germline V gene. This CDR3 is CASSRSTRDTQYF. The CDR3 DNA follows: TGTGCCAGCAGCAGAAGTACTAGGGATACGCAGTATTTT.

The chain recombines TRBV12-3 or TRBV12-4 with TRBJ2-5; D may correspond to TRBD1 or TRBD2 (6 bases each). Trimming removed 1 base from V and 7 bases from J, with 16 bases in between. The CDR3 is made up of 15 amino acids. The CDR3 bases are TGTGCCAGCAGTTTAGTGGAGGGGGTTCATGGGACCCAGTACTTC. Encoded protein: CASSLVEGVHGTQYF.

The chain employs TRBV20-1 and TRBJ2-5; TRBD2 matches 12 bases. The CDR3 runs to 17 residues. The V and J ends lost 2 bases and 2 bases, in that order; junction bases with no gene match: 9. Germline V gene data show CDR1 as DFQATT and CDR2 as SNEGSKA (reference sequence). CDR3 nucleotide sequence: TGCAGTGCTAGACCGGGACTAGCGGGTGGTTGGCAAGAGACCCAGTACTTC. This encodes CSARPGLAGGWQETQYF.

This sequence joins TRBV20-1 and TRBJ1-1, with D unclear. The germline V gene encodes CDR1 DFQATT and CDR2 SNEGSKA (reference sequence). This CDR3 is 12 amino acids long. Trimming left V 8 bases short and J 2 bases short, with 12 bases between. Written as DNA, the CDR3 is TGCAGTTCCGGCTGGGTCAACACTGAAGCTTTCTTT. Translated, it gives CSSGWVNTEAFF.

CDR3 sequence: CASSEDGKGTEAFF. The DNA of the CDR3 is TGTGCCAGCAGTGAGGACGGAAAAGGCACTGAAGCTTTCTTT. The chain uses TRBV25-1 and TRBJ1-1; D not resolved. This CDR3 has 14 amino acids. CDR1 is MGHDK and CDR2 is SYGVNS in the germline V gene. Deletions cut 3 bases from V and 4 bases from J, with 12 bases between.